The 22 T cell receptor beta chains presented below share a single source sample, sequenced in a study of beta chain features in type 1 diabetes. Investigators reverse transcribed all isolated RNA, so they sequenced expressed TCRB transcripts. Profiling relied on immunoSEQ multiplex PCR, and the TCRdb table lists in-frame clones only, not all of them. The sample comprises about 340,000 clones, under 8.5% of which are singletons, and 0.44% rests with the top ten. The sample consisted of central memory CD4+ T cells from blood. All receptors derive from a woman aged 18 to 35 in good health.

The V and J genes are TRBV7-2 and TRBJ2-6; TRBD2 is a possible D gene (5 bases). Germline V gene data show CDR1 as SGHTA and CDR2 as FQGNSA. The CDR3 contains 17 residues. V was shortened by 2 bases and J by 0 bases, with 11 bases between the two germline ends. CDR3 protein: CASSLRTASSGANVLTF. CDR3 sequence (DNA): TGTGCCAGCAGCTTACGGACTGCGTCCTCTGGGGCCAACGTCCTGACTTTC.

The chain has TRBV27 and TRBJ2-7, with 10 positions matching TRBD2. The CDR3 length is 13 residues. J gave up 6 bases and V 5 bases, and 4 bases lay outside the gene matches. Germline assignment: CDR1 MNHEY and CDR2 SMNVEV (reference sequence). CDR3 bases: TGTGCCAGCAGTATCGAGCGGGAGGGCGAGCAGTACTTC. This codes for CASSIEREGEQYF.

The J gene is TRBJ2-7, the V gene TRBV4-2, with 10 bases fitting TRBD2. After removal of 4 bases from V and 2 bases from J, the junction contained 11 bases not matched to a gene. CDR3 length: 17 amino acids. CDR1 and CDR2 (germline): LGHNA, YNFKEQ. CDR3: CASSRELAGSQPYEQYF. CDR3 DNA: TGTGCCAGCAGCCGAGAACTAGCGGGATCCCAACCCTACGAGCAGTACTTC.

V is TRBV11-2 and J is TRBJ2-1, with TRBD2 matching over 10 bases. The trim removed 4 bases at V and 7 bases at J, leaving 13 bases unmatched. The CDR3 length is 17 residues. Germline-derived CDR1 and CDR2 are SGHAT and FQNNGV. CDR3: CASSSTITSGTSNEQFF. The CDR3 nucleotides read TGTGCCAGCAGCTCCACCATTACTAGCGGGACGTCAAATGAGCAGTTCTTC.

This clone has a handful of counts. The J gene is TRBJ2-7, the V gene TRBV19; D remains ambiguous. Germline V gives CDR1 LNHDA, CDR2 SQIVND (reference sequence). This CDR3 spans 16 amino acids. The germline V and J ends were trimmed by 3 bases and 4 bases, with 19 bases remaining between them. The CDR3 spells CASSMAATPPQYEQYF. CDR3 bases: TGTGCCAGTAGTATGGCGGCCACCCCCCCGCAATACGAGCAGTACTTC.

This clone has ten or more counts. The chain combines TRBV4-3 with TRBJ2-1; tentatively, D is TRBD1 (5 bases). Trimming shortened V by 4 bases and J by 6 bases, and 13 bases separated the two germline ends. CDR1 is LGHNA and CDR2 is YSLEER in the germline V gene. The CDR3 extends over 14 amino acids. The CDR3 DNA reads TGCGCCAGCAGCCGAGACCCAGGGCCCAATGAGCAGTTCTTC. This sequence encodes CASSRDPGPNEQFF.

This sequence joins TRBV18 and TRBJ1-2; the match to TRBD1 covers 9 bases. The CDR3 runs to 14 residues. J lost 4 bases, V lost 3 bases, and 3 bases had no gene match. Germline V CDR1 and CDR2: KGHSH, LQKENI. This CDR3 reads CASSPLTGGYGYTF. CDR3 DNA: TGTGCCAGCTCACCCTTGACAGGGGGCTATGGCTACACCTTC. The entire variable domain, with the rest obtained from reference TRBV18 and TRBJ1-2, is as follows: NAGVMQNPRHLVRRRGQEARLRCSPMKGHSHVYWYRQLPEEGLKFMVYLQKENIIDESGMPKERFSAEFPKEGPSILRIQQVVRGDSAAYFCASSPLTGGYGYTFGSGTRLTVV.

This chain joins TRBV4-1 and TRBJ2-3; no clear D. The CDR3 totals 14 residues. CDR1 is MGHRA, CDR2 YSYEKL, per germline. The V end lost 1 base, the J end lost 6 bases, and 11 bases lay between the germline ends. The CDR3 nucleotides are TGCGCCAGCAGCCAAGGGCGAAATGTGGATACGCAGTATTTT. Amino acid sequence: CASSQGRNVDTQYF.

This clone showed up just a few times. Other DNA sequences in the sample encode the same CDR3. CDR3 loop: CASSPQGQETQYF. CDR3 DNA: TGTGCCAGCTCACCTCAGGGCCAAGAGACCCAGTACTTC. This chain joins TRBV18 and TRBJ2-5; tentative D call: TRBD1 (5 bases). This CDR3 is built from 13 residues. V was cut by 3 bases and J by 1 base, with 6 bases left in between. CDR1 KGHSH and CDR2 LQKENI come from the germline V gene.

This clone was seen more than once but under ten times. The rearrangement links TRBV15 to TRBJ1-5, with D tentatively TRBD1 (5 bases). Deletions cut 7 bases from V and 5 bases from J, with 12 bases between. CDR3 length: 13 residues. Germline-derived CDR1 and CDR2 are LNHNV and YYDKDF (reference sequence). CDR3 in DNA: TGTGCCACCAACAACCAGGGAGATCAGCCCCAGCATTTT. It translates to CATNNQGDQPQHF.

The chain links TRBV4-3 to TRBJ2-1, with 12 bases identical to TRBD2. Germline V CDR1 and CDR2: LGHNA, YSLEER. CDR3 length: 18 residues. The junction had 9 bases not matched to a gene; V was cut back by 0 bases and J by 6 bases. Here the CDR3 reads CASSQDFWASGRANEQFF. CDR3 sequence (DNA): TGCGCCAGCAGCCAAGATTTCTGGGCTAGCGGGAGGGCCAATGAGCAGTTCTTC.

The V and J genes are TRBV27 and TRBJ2-7, with D perhaps given as TRBD1 or TRBD2 (6 bases each). This CDR3 comprises 17 residues. Trimming cost V 4 bases and J 0 bases, with 19 bases left between them. CDR1 is MNHEY and CDR2 is SMNVEV in the germline V gene (reference sequence). The DNA for the CDR3 is TGTGCCAGCAGTTGGAGGGCCCGGGACACGAGCTCCTACGAGCAGTACTTC. This translates into CASSWRARDTSSYEQYF.

This chain links TRBV27 with TRBJ2-1; 8 positions agree with TRBD2. The CDR3 totals 16 residues. CDR1 is MNHEY and CDR2 is SMNVEV in the germline V gene (reference sequence). The trim removed 4 bases at V and 6 bases at J, leaving 11 bases unmatched. The CDR3 spells CASSSRAGVPSNEQFF. DNA for the CDR3: TGTGCCAGCAGTTCCAGAGCGGGAGTCCCTTCCAATGAGCAGTTCTTC.

This clone has a handful of counts. The V and J genes are TRBV4-2 and TRBJ2-7; TRBD1 agrees at 9 bases. CDR1 LGHNA and CDR2 YNFKEQ come from the germline V gene. J gave up 4 bases and V 4 bases, and 11 bases lay outside the gene matches. The CDR3 has 16 amino acids. In nucleotides, the CDR3 is TGTGCCAGCAGCCGGGGACAGGGAGGGCCAAAGTACGAGCAGTACTTC. It specifies CASSRGQGGPKYEQYF.

The CDR3 protein is CASSESSGGSSNQPQHF. The CDR3 DNA reads as TGTGCCAGCAGTGAATCTTCTGGGGGATCGAGCAATCAGCCCCAGCATTTT. The chain combines TRBV6-1 with TRBJ1-5; weak D call: TRBD1 (5 bases). V was cut by 2 bases and J by 1 base, with 15 bases left in between. The germline V gene has CDR1 MNHNS and CDR2 SASEGT. The CDR3 contains 17 residues.

This clone occurred many times. The V and J genes are TRBV27 and TRBJ2-4; perhaps TRBD2 as D (6 bases). The CDR3 is 14 residues long. Germline V gene data show CDR1 as MNHEY and CDR2 as SMNVEV (reference sequence). Trimming stripped 6 bases from V and 7 bases from J, with 16 bases between. The CDR3 DNA sequence: TGTGCCAGCAGATCACTGGAGGGTAGGAACATTCAGTACTTC. Amino acids: CASRSLEGRNIQYF.

The J gene is TRBJ2-2, the V gene TRBV5-1; D may be TRBD1 (5 bases). Trimming removed 0 bases from V and 4 bases from J, with 10 bases in between. Germline CDR1 SGHRS, CDR2 YFSETQ. The CDR3 covers 15 residues. The CDR3 sequence is CASSLAGQGTGELFF. The DNA of the CDR3 is TGCGCCAGCAGCTTGGCAGGGCAGGGCACCGGGGAGCTGTTTTTT.

This chain uses TRBV7-6 with TRBJ2-6; 9 nucleotides agree with TRBD2. V trimming: 5 bases; J trimming: 0 bases; junction bases outside the gene matches: 8. Germline CDR1 and CDR2: SGHVS and FNYEAQ. This CDR3 is built from 18 residues. The CDR3, as DNA: TGTGCCAGCAGCCCCGGGACTAGCACCTCCTCTGGGGCCAACGTCCTGACTTTC. Amino acid sequence: CASSPGTSTSSGANVLTF.

The sample holds a few counts of this clone. This rearrangement joins TRBV28 to TRBJ1-1, with 12 nucleotides matching TRBD1. Germline V CDR1 and CDR2: MDHEN, SYDVKM. The CDR3 is 17 residues long. V dropped 3 bases and J dropped 2; count of bases not matched to a gene: 7. The CDR3 DNA reads TGTGCCAGCAGTTTGTTAGGGACAGGGGGCCCCAACACTGAAGCTTTCTTT. It yields the protein CASSLLGTGGPNTEAFF.

This rearrangement joins TRBV5-1 to TRBJ2-3, with 8 bases matching TRBD1. Trimming at V came to 0 bases and at J to 4 bases, leaving 4 bases not matched to a gene. This CDR3 comprises 15 residues. CDR1 is SGHRS and CDR2 is YFSETQ in the germline V gene. The DNA of the CDR3 is TGCGCCAGCAGCTTGGATCAGGGGGCGGCAGATACGCAGTATTTT. This translates into CASSLDQGAADTQYF.

This clone turned up a few times. The rearrangement uses TRBV4-1 and TRBJ1-4; perhaps TRBD1 as D (6 bases). Trimming took 0 bases from V and 7 from J, leaving 21 bases between them. CDR1 is MGHRA and CDR2 is YSYEKL in the germline V gene. This CDR3 region has 18 residues. The CDR3 is CASSQDSGRGTRSEKLFF. The CDR3, as DNA: TGCGCCAGCAGCCAAGATAGCGGCCGGGGGACAAGATCTGAAAAACTGTTTTTT.

This clone was detected ten times or more. This sequence joins TRBV4-1 and TRBJ2-5; the match to TRBD2 covers 11 bases. V shed 4 bases and J 5 bases; nucleotides not matched to a gene: 15. This CDR3 has 18 amino acids. Germline lookup yields CDR1 MGHRA and CDR2 YSYEKL. The CDR3 loop is CASSPVNMGWTSGETQYF. The CDR3 bases are TGCGCCAGCAGCCCTGTTAATATGGGGTGGACTAGCGGGGAGACCCAGTACTTC.